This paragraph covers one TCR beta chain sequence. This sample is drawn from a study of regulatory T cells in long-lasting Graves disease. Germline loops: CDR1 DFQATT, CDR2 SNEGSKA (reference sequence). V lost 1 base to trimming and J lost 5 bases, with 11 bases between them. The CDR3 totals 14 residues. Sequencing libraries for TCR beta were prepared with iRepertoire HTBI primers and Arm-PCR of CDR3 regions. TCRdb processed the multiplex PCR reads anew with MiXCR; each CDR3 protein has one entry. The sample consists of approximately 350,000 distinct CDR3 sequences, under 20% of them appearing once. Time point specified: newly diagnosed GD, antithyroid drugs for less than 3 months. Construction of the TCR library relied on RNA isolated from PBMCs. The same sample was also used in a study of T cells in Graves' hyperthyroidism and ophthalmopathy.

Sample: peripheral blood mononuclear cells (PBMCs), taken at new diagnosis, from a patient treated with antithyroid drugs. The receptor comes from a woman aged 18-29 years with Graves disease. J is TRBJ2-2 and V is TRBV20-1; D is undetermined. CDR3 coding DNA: TGCAGTGCTAGAGCTGGGGAAGGGACCGGGGAGCTGTTTTTT. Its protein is CSARAGEGTGELFF.